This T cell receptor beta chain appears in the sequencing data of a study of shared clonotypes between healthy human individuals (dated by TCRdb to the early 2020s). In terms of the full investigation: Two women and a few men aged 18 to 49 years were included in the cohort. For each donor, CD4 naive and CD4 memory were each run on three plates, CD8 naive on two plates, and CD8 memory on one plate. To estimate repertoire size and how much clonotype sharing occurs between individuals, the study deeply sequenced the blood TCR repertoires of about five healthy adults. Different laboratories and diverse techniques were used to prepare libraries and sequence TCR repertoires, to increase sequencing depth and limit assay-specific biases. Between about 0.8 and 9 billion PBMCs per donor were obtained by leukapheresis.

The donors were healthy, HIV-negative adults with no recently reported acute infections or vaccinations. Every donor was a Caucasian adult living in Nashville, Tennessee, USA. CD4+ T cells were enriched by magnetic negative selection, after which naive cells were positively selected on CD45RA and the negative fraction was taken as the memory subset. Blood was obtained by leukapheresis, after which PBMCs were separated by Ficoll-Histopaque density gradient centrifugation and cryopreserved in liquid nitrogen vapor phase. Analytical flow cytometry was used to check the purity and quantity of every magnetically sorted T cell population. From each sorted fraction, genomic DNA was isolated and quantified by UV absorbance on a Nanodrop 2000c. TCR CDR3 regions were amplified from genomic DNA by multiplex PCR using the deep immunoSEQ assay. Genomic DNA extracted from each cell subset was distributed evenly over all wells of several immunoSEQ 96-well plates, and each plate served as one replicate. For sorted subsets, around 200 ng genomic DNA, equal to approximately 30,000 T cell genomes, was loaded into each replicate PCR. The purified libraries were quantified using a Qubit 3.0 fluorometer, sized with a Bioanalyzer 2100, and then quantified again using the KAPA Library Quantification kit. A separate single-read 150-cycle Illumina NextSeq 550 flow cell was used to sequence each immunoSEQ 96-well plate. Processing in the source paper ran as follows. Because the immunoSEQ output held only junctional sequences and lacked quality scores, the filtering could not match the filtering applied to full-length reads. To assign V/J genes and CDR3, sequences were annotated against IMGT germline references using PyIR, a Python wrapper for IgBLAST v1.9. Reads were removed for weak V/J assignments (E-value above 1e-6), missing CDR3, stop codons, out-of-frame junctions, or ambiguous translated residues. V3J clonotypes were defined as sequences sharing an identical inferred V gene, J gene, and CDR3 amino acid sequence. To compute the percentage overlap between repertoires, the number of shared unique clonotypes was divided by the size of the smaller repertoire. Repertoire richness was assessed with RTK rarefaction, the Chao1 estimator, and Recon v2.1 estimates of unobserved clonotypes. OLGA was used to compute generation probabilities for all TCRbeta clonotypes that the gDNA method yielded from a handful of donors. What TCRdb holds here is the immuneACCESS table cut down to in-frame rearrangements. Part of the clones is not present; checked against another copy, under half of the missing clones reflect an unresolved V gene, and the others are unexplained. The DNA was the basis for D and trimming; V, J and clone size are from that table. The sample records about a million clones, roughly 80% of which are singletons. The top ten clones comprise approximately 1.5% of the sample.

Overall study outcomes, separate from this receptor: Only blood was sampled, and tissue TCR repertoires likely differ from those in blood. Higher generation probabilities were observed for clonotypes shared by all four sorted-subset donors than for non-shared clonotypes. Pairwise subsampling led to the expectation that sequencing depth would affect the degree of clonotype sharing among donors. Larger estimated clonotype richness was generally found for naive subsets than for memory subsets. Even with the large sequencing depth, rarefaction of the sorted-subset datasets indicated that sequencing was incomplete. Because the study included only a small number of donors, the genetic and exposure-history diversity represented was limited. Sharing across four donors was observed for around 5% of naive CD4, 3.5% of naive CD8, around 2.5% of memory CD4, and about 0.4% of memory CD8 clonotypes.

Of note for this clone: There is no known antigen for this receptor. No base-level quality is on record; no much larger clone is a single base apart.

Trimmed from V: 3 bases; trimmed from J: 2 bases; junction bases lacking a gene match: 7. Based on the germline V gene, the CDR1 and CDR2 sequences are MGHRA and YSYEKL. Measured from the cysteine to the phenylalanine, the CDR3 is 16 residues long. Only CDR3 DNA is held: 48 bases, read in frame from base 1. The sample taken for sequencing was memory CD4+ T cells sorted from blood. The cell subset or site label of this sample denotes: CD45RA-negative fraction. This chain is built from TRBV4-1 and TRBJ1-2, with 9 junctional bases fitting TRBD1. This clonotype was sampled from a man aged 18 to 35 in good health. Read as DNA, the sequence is TGCGCCAGCAGCCACATACAGGGGGCCGCAAACTATGGCTACACCTTC. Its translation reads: CASSHIQGAANYGYTF.